This T cell receptor beta chain was captured by sequencing in a study of Ad26.COV2.S vaccination and SARS-CoV-2 variants. About the study: Vaccine-arm donor from the placebo-controlled COV1001 Ad26.COV2.S trial. Findings and caveats of the study: Vaccine recipients posted higher spike-specific TCR breadth than their placebo counterparts. Reportedly, after vaccination the spike-specific CD8+ and CD4+ T cell responses displayed substantial breadth.

CDR1 is SGDLS and CDR2 is YYNGEE in the germline V gene. V was clipped by 0 bases and J by 3 bases; unmatched bases: 6. The CDR3 spans 17 residues. Treatment in this sample: roughly 20 received Ad26.COV2.S at low or high dose, single or two shots; roughly five received placebo; per-sample allocation not given. Following the first vaccine or placebo injection, samples were taken on day 63. Cohort 1b enrolled adults aged 18-55 years in Boston. As concerns this clone: Its antigen is as yet unknown.

TCRdb's table, derived via immunoSEQ multiplex PCR, lists solely in-frame clones and lacks some. The table includes about 350,000 clones, 88% detected once. The sequencing here drew on peripheral blood, taken in a trial of Ad26.COV2.S vaccine versus placebo. The receptor was isolated from a person between 18 and 65 years old who received the Ad26.COV2.S COVID-19 vaccine or a placebo. The chain has TRBV9 and TRBJ1-1; TRBD1 matches 12 bases. The CDR3: CASSVAGQGAGDTEAFF. DNA of the CDR3: TGTGCCAGCAGCGTAGCGGGACAGGGGGCGGGGGACACTGAAGCTTTCTTT. Drawing the rest from reference TRBV9 and TRBJ1-1, the complete variable domain is DSGVTQTPKHLITATGQRVTLRCSPRSGDLSVYWYQQSLDQGLQFLIQYYNGEERAKGNILERFSAQQFPDLHSELNLSSLELGDSALYFCASSVAGQGAGDTEAFFGQGTRLTVV.